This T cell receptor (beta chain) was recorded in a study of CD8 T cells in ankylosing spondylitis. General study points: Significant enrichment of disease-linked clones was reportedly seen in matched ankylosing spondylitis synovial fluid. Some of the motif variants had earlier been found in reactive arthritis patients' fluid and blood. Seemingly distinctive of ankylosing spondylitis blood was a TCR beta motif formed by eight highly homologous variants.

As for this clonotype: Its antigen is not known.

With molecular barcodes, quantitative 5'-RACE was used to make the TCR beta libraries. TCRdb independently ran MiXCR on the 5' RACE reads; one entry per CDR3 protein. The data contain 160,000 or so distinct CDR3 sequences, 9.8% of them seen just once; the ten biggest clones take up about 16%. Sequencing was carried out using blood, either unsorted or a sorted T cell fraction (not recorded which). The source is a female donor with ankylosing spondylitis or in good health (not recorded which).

The CDR3 sequence: CASSSPGAADTQYF. In DNA form, the CDR3 reads TGTGCCAGCAGTTCCCCCGGTGCAGCGGATACGCAGTATTTT. The rearrangement links TRBV12-3 or TRBV12-4 to TRBJ2-3; unclear D gene. The V end was cut by 4 bases, the J end by 6 bases, with 14 bases between. There are 14 residues in the CDR3.